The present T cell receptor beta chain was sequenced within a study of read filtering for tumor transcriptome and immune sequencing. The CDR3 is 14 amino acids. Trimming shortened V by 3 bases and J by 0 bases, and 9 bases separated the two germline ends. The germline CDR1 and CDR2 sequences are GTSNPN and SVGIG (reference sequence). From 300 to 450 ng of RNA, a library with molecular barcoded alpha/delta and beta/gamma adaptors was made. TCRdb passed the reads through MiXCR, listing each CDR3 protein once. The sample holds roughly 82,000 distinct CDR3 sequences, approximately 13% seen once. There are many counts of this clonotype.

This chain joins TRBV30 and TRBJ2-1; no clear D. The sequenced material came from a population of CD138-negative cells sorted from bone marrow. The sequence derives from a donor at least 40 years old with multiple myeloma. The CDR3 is CAWRSRDSYNEQFF. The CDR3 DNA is TGTGCCTGGAGGTCCCGTGACTCCTACAATGAGCAGTTCTTC.